The 3 T cell receptor beta chains below all came from one sample that was sequenced in a study of graft-versus-host responses after intestinal transplantation. For these TCRs, the target antigens are not known. Data came from immunoSEQ multiplex PCR; TCRdb stores just in-frame clones and leaves some out. The sample holds roughly 90,000 clones, roughly 90% seen once. The input for sequencing was unstimulated CD4+ T cells sorted from spleen or lymph node cells, taken before transplant. The receptors shown here come from a human donor who was the organ donor for an intestinal transplant.

Only a few counts were recorded for this clone. This sequence joins TRBV2 and TRBJ2-3, with D possibly being TRBD1 (8 bases). The CDR3 covers 16 residues. CDR1 is SNHLY, CDR2 FYNNEI, per germline. The ends were cut back, 8 bases at V and 1 base at J, with 19 bases in the middle. CDR3 residues: CASSNRGGTGTDTQYF. CDR3 coding DNA: TGTGCCAGCTCGAACAGGGGGGGAACTGGCACAGATACGCAGTATTTT.

The chain uses TRBV29-1 and TRBJ2-7; the match to TRBD1 covers 11 bases. V lost 4 bases and J lost 3; bases outside the gene matches: 2. Germline V gene lookup returns CDR1 SQVTM and CDR2 ANQGSEA. The CDR3 loop spans 13 amino acids. The CDR3 here is CSVGGTGGYEQYF. For the CDR3, the DNA is TGCAGCGTTGGAGGGACAGGGGGCTACGAGCAGTACTTC.

This chain links TRBV29-1 with TRBJ2-3; 7 nucleotides match TRBD2. From germline, CDR1 is SQVTM and CDR2 ANQGSEA. This CDR3 has 13 amino acids. The ends lost 7 bases at V and 5 bases at J; junction bases unmatched: 9. The CDR3, as DNA: TGCAGCGAAACTCTAGCGGCGATAGATACGCAGTATTTT. Its protein product is CSETLAAIDTQYF.